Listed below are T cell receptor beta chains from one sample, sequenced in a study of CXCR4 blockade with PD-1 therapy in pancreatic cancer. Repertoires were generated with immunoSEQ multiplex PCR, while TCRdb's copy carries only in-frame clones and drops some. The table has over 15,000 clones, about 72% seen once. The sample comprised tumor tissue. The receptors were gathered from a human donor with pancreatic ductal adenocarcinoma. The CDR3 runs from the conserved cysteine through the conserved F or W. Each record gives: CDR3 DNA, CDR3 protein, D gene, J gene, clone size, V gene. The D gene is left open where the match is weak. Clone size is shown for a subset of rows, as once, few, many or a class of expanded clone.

CDR3 DNA: TGCGCCAGCAGCCAAGATCGGGGGGGTGCTGAAGCTTTCTTT
CDR3 protein: CASSQDRGGAEAFF
D gene: .
J gene: TRBJ1-1
clone size: .
V gene: TRBV4-1

CDR3 DNA: TGTGCCAACAGAGGTGATTCCTACAATGAGCAGTTCTTC
CDR3 protein: CANRGDSYNEQFF
D gene: .
J gene: TRBJ2-1
clone size: .
V gene: TRBV6-8

CDR3 DNA: TGTGCCAGCAGCCCCCTTCCAGGCACAGATACGCAGTATTTT
CDR3 protein: CASSPLPGTDTQYF
D gene: .
J gene: TRBJ2-3
clone size: few
V gene: TRBV11-3

CDR3 DNA: TGTGCCAGCACCCCGCAGGGGGAGAATGGCTACACCTTC
CDR3 protein: CASTPQGENGYTF
D gene: TRBD1
J gene: TRBJ1-2
clone size: .
V gene: TRBV6-8

CDR3 DNA: TGTGCCACCACAGCAGGACAGGGCACCGGGGAGCTGTTTTTT
CDR3 protein: CATTAGQGTGELFF
D gene: TRBD1
J gene: TRBJ2-2
clone size: .
V gene: TRBV18

CDR3 DNA: TGTGCCAGCAGTTCTGACGGTCTCACGAGCGGGGAGCTGTTTTTT
CDR3 protein: CASSSDGLTSGELFF
D gene: .
J gene: TRBJ2-2
clone size: .
V gene: TRBV28

CDR3 DNA: TGTGCCAGCAGCCAACGCCAGGGGTCCTACGAGCAGTACTTC
CDR3 protein: CASSQRQGSYEQYF
D gene: .
J gene: TRBJ2-7
clone size: .
V gene: TRBV14

CDR3 DNA: TGTGCCAGCTCACCAGAGGTGGCGGATCGAGCGTTCTTC
CDR3 protein: CASSPEVADRAFF
D gene: .
J gene: TRBJ2-1
clone size: few
V gene: TRBV18

CDR3 DNA: TGTGCCAGCACCCCGAGCGACACCGGGGAGCTGTTTTTT
CDR3 protein: CASTPSDTGELFF
D gene: .
J gene: TRBJ2-2
clone size: .
V gene: TRBV28

CDR3 DNA: TGTGCCAGTAGTTGGAAGACAGAGACCGGGGAGCTGTTTTTT
CDR3 protein: CASSWKTETGELFF
D gene: .
J gene: TRBJ2-2
clone size: .
V gene: TRBV19

CDR3 DNA: TGTGCCACCAGAGAGACATTCGGGAGGGAGACCCAGTACTTC
CDR3 protein: CATRETFGRETQYF
D gene: TRBD2
J gene: TRBJ2-5
clone size: .
V gene: TRBV15

CDR3 DNA: TGTGCCAGCAGCGGACAGGGGTTGGAAAACATTCAGTACTTC
CDR3 protein: CASSGQGLENIQYF
D gene: TRBD1
J gene: TRBJ2-4
clone size: .
V gene: TRBV9

CDR3 DNA: TGCAGCGTTAGCAAGGTGCGGACTAGAGAGGAGACCCAGTACTTC
CDR3 protein: CSVSKVRTREETQYF
D gene: TRBD2
J gene: TRBJ2-5
clone size: .
V gene: TRBV29-1

CDR3 DNA: TGTGCCAGCAGCACTTCTAGCGGGACGTTGATTCAGTACTTC
CDR3 protein: CASSTSSGTLIQYF
D gene: .
J gene: TRBJ2-4
clone size: .
V gene: TRBV7-5

CDR3 DNA: TGTGCCAGCAGTTTCGGCCCCGAGAGGGGATACAATGAGCAGTTCTTC
CDR3 protein: CASSFGPERGYNEQFF
D gene: .
J gene: TRBJ2-1
clone size: .
V gene: TRBV28

CDR3 DNA: TGTGCCAGCAGTTTGGAACCTCCGGGACAGGGGATTTATGGCTACACCTTC
CDR3 protein: CASSLEPPGQGIYGYTF
D gene: TRBD1
J gene: TRBJ1-2
clone size: .
V gene: TRBV28

CDR3 DNA: TGTGCCACCACCAACGGAGAGGAAGCGAACACCGGGGAGCTGTTTTTT
CDR3 protein: CATTNGEEANTGELFF
D gene: .
J gene: TRBJ2-2
clone size: .
V gene: TRBV15

CDR3 DNA: TGTGCCAGCAGTACTCCCCCTACCTTTAGCGGGAGGGAGAACACCGGGGAGCTGTTTTTT
CDR3 protein: CASSTPPTFSGRENTGELFF
D gene: TRBD2
J gene: TRBJ2-2
clone size: .
V gene: TRBV28

CDR3 DNA: TGTGCCAGTAGTATTGCCGGGACTAGGTCCCCCTACGAGCAGTACTTC
CDR3 protein: CASSIAGTRSPYEQYF
D gene: TRBD2
J gene: TRBJ2-7
clone size: once
V gene: TRBV19

CDR3 DNA: TGTGCCAGCAGTACTCAGGGGAGGGAGACCCAGTACTTC
CDR3 protein: CASSTQGRETQYF
D gene: .
J gene: TRBJ2-5
clone size: .
V gene: TRBV6-8

CDR3 DNA: TGTGCCAGTAGTGCCCAGAAGGAGTTCTTCTATGGCTACACCTTC
CDR3 protein: CASSAQKEFFYGYTF
D gene: .
J gene: TRBJ1-2
clone size: .
V gene: TRBV19

CDR3 DNA: TGTGCCAGCAGACTCCCCGCGGGAGAGAGCTACGAGCAGTACTTC
CDR3 protein: CASRLPAGESYEQYF
D gene: TRBD2
J gene: TRBJ2-7
clone size: .
V gene: TRBV28

CDR3 DNA: TGCGCCAGCAGTGATAGCCAGCTACGTGAGACCCAGTACTTC
CDR3 protein: CASSDSQLRETQYF
D gene: .
J gene: TRBJ2-5
clone size: .
V gene: TRBV10-2

CDR3 DNA: TGTGCCAGCAGTCCCTCAGACAGGATCTATGGCTATACCTTC
CDR3 protein: CASSPSDRIYGYTF
D gene: .
J gene: TRBJ1-2
clone size: .
V gene: TRBV28

CDR3 DNA: .
CDR3 protein: CATSRTVGTGTRGF
D gene: .
J gene: TRBJ1-2
clone size: .
V gene: TRBV15

CDR3 DNA: TGTGCCAGCAGAAGACTAGCGGACTACTACAATGAGCAGTTCTTC
CDR3 protein: CASRRLADYYNEQFF
D gene: TRBD2
J gene: TRBJ2-1
clone size: .
V gene: TRBV28

CDR3 DNA: TGTGCCAGCAGCTCAGGGACTAACCACGGGAATGAGCAGTTCTTC
CDR3 protein: CASSSGTNHGNEQFF
D gene: TRBD2
J gene: TRBJ2-1
clone size: .
V gene: TRBV9